Presented here are 7 T cell receptor beta chains from one specimen sequenced in a study of T cell repertoires in cytomegalovirus infection. Each CDR3 protein is one row after TCRdb ran MiXCR on the reads. The sample consists of fewer than 130,000 distinct CDR3 sequences, under 55% of them appearing once. Antigens for these TCRs are unknown. Sequencing was performed on CD8+ T cells from cultured PBMCs, taken from culture after CMV antigen stimulation. Every receptor here comes from a human donor in good health (CMV status not recorded). Some clones in this sample may be carry-over from other donors' samples.

The sample holds a few counts of this clonotype. This chain uses TRBV5-1 with TRBJ1-1; D ambiguous. Germline CDR1 reads SGHRS; CDR2 reads YFSETQ. Trimming took off 1 base at V and 1 base at J, with 11 bases between the two ends. The CDR3 covers 15 residues. CDR3 DNA: TGCGCCAGCAGCTTGATGGGCCTGGGGAACACTGAAGCTTTCTTT. It translates to CASSLMGLGNTEAFF. Full variable domain (rest looked up from reference TRBV5-1 and TRBJ1-1): KAGVTQTPRYLIKTRGQQVTLSCSPISGHRSVSWYQQTPGQGLQFLFEYFSETQRNKGNFPGRFSGRQFSNSRSEMNVSTLELGDSALYLCASSLMGLGNTEAFFGQGTRLTVV.

CDR3 sequence (DNA): TGTGCCACCAGCGATGGCAGCGGGGACTACGAGCAGTACTTC. Its translation: CATSDGSGDYEQYF. The chain recombines TRBV15 with TRBJ2-7; TRBD2 matches 7 bases. Germline CDR1 is LNHNV and CDR2 is YYDKDF (reference sequence). The CDR3 runs 14 residues. The V and J ends lost 5 bases and 3 bases, in that order; junction bases with no gene match: 7.

The rearrangement uses TRBV7-9 and TRBJ2-2; 9 nucleotides match TRBD2. V gave up 4 bases and J gave up 3 bases; unmatched junction bases: 18. CDR3 size: 20 residues. Germline CDR1 SEHNR, CDR2 FQNEAQ (reference sequence). CDR3 in amino acids: CASSSTPGLADQPDTGELFF. Here the CDR3 DNA reads TGTGCCAGCAGCTCGACCCCGGGACTAGCAGATCAACCCGACACCGGGGAGCTGTTTTTT.

V usage is TRBV6-6 and J usage is TRBJ1-2, with no clear D. Germline V lookup: CDR1 MNHNY, CDR2 SVGAGI (reference sequence). CDR3 length: 17 amino acids. V shed 6 bases and J shed 4 bases, with 24 bases lying between them. CDR3 loop: CASSLGPLQSFLYGYTF. The CDR3 region has the DNA TGTGCCAGCAGCCTCGGCCCGCTTCAATCCTTTCTCTATGGCTACACCTTC.

Many counts were recorded for this clonotype. This chain connects TRBV28 to TRBJ1-1; 8 bases align to TRBD1. Per the germline V gene, CDR1 is MDHEN and CDR2 is SYDVKM. The length of the CDR3 is 15 residues. The V gene end was trimmed by 4 bases and the J gene end by 3 bases; junction bases not matched to a gene: 7. CDR3 loop: CASSSPTGGYTEAFF. CDR3 DNA sequence: TGTGCCAGCAGTTCCCCTACAGGGGGGTACACTGAAGCTTTCTTT.

The V and J genes are TRBV6-2 or TRBV6-3 and TRBJ2-5; TRBD2 matches 9 bases. This CDR3 is 13 amino acids long. The germline V gene has CDR1 MNHEY and CDR2 SVGEGT. V lost 11 bases and J lost 3; bases outside the gene matches: 7. CDR3 bases: TGTGCCGTCAGCGGGGGGCCTAAAGAGACCCAGTACTTC. Encoded protein: CAVSGGPKETQYF.

The J gene is TRBJ2-7, the V gene TRBV20-1, with a weak D call TRBD2 (6 bases). CDR1 and CDR2 from the germline V gene are DFQATT and SNEGSKA (reference sequence). V was pared by 3 bases and J by 5 bases, with 17 bases between. CDR3 length: 14 amino acids. CDR3 in amino acids: CSASGTESTHEQYF. Here the CDR3 DNA reads TGCAGTGCTAGTGGGACTGAATCGACTCACGAGCAGTACTTC.